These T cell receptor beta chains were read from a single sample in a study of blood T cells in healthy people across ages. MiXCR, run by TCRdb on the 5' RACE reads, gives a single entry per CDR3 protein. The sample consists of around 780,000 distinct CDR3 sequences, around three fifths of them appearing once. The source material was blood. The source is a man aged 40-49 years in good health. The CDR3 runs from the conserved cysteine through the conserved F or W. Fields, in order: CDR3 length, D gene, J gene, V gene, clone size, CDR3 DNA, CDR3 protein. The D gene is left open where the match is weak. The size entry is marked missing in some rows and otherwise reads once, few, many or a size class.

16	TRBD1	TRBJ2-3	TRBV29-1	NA	TGCAGCGTTGAAGGCGGAACAGGGGGCACCACAGATACGCAGTATTTT	CSVEGGTGGTTDTQYF
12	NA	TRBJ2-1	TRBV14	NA	TGTGCCAGCAGCCACCCTGGGACTCAGCAGTTCTTC	CASSHPGTQQFF
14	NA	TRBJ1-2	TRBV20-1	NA	TGCAGTGCGACTGTGAGGGGAACTGTCTATGGCTACACCTTC	CSATVRGTVYGYTF
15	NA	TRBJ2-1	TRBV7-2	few	TGTGCCAGCAGCTCGATTCGTATAACCTACAATGAGCAGTTCTTC	CASSSIRITYNEQFF
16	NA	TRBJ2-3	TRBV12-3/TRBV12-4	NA	TGTGCCAGCAGTCCCATCCGACTAGACACACTAGATACGCAGTATTTT	CASSPIRLDTLDTQYF
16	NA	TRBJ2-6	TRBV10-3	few	TGTGCCATCAGGATAAATGGCCCTCTTGGGGCCAACGTCCTGACTTTC	CAIRINGPLGANVLTF
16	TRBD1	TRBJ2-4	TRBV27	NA	TGTGCCAGCAGTCTACATATGGGGACAGGGGAGGGGGAGCAGTACTTC	CASSLHMGTGEGEQYF
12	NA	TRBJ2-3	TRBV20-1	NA	TGCAGTGCAACCCCCTCCGCAGATACGCAGTATTTT	CSATPSADTQYF
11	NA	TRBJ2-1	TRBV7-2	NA	TGTGCCAGCAGCGTAGCGGTTGAGCAGTTCTTC	CASSVAVEQFF
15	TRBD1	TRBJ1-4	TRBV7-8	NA	TGTGCCAGCAGCTTCCCGGACAGGGTGTATGAAAAACTGTTTTTT	CASSFPDRVYEKLFF
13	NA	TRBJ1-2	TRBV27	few	TGTGCCAGCAGTTCGGGACTGCGCTATGGCTACACCTTC	CASSSGLRYGYTF
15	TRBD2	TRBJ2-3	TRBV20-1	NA	TGCAGTGCCCCAAAGACTAGCGGGAGTGGAGATACGCAGTATTTT	CSAPKTSGSGDTQYF
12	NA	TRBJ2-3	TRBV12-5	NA	TGTGCTAGTGGTTTGGACGTGTTAACGCAGTATTTT	CASGLDVLTQYF
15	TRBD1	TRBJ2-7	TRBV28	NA	TGTGCCAGCAGTTTAGACAGGGACAGCTCCTACGAGCAGTACTTC	CASSLDRDSSYEQYF
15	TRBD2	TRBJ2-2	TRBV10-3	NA	TGTGCCATCACCGAGGCTAGCGGGAGCACCGGGGAGCTGTTTTTT	CAITEASGSTGELFF
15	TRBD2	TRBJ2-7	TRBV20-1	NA	TGCAGTGCTAGAGATACGGCGGGAGGCTCGGGAGAGCAGTACTTC	CSARDTAGGSGEQYF
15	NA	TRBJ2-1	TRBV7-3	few	TGTGCCAGCAGCCCCCAGGGGGCTAGCGGCAATGAGCAGTTCTTC	CASSPQGASGNEQFF
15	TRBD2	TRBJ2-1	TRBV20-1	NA	TGCAGTGCTATCCCCATAGCGGGACCCAACAATGAGCAGTTCTTC	CSAIPIAGPNNEQFF
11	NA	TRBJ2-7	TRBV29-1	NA	TGCAGCGTTGGGGAAGGCAATGAGCAGTACTTC	CSVGEGNEQYF
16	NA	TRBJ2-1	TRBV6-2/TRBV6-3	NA	TGTGCCAGCAGTCATCGAGCAGGAGGGGGCCCCAATGAGCAGTTCTTC	CASSHRAGGGPNEQFF
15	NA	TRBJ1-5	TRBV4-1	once	TGCGCCAGCAGCCAGGAACGGACAGGCAATCAGCCCCAGCATTTT	CASSQERTGNQPQHF
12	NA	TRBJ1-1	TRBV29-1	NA	TGCAGCCACCGGGGAGGAGACACTGAAGCTTTCTTT	CSHRGGDTEAFF
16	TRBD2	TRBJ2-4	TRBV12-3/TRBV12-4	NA	TGTGCCAGCAGGTCTAGCGGGGGACTAGCCAAAAACATTCAGTACTTC	CASRSSGGLAKNIQYF
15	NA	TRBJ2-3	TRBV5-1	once	TGCGCCAGCAGCGAGGAGGGACGGATGACAGATACGCAGTATTTT	CASSEEGRMTDTQYF
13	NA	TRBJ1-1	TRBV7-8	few	TGTGCCAGCAGCTTCCACGGGAACACTGAAGCTTTCTTT	CASSFHGNTEAFF
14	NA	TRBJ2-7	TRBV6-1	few	TGTGCCAGCAACCCCGGGATCCAGGGTGGCGAGCAGTACTTC	CASNPGIQGGEQYF
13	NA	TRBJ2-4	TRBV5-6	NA	TGTGCCAGCAGCTTCGTCTCTGAAAACATTCAGTACTTC	CASSFVSENIQYF
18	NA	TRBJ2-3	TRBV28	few	TGTGCCAGCAGTTTAAGGTTGGGACGGGGTCAGAGCACAGATACGCAGTATTTT	CASSLRLGRGQSTDTQYF
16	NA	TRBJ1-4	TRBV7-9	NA	TGTGCCAGCAGCCCTCAAGGGCTTGCAACTAATGAAAAACTGTTTTTT	CASSPQGLATNEKLFF
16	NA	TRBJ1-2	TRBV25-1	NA	TGTGCCAGCAGTGATCCCAGGACCGGGGCAAGCGGTGGCTACACCTTC	CASSDPRTGASGGYTF
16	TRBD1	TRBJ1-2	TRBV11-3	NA	TGTGCCAGCAGCTTACTGTCGGCAGGGGGTTTATATGGCTACACCTTC	CASSLLSAGGLYGYTF
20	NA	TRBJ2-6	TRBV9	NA	TGTGCCAGCAGCGTATTAGAGTCGGGGGGCTGGGTGGCTGGGGCCAACGTCCTGACTTTC	CASSVLESGGWVAGANVLTF
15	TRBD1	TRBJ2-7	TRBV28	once	TGTGCCAGCAGCCTCAAAACAGGGGGGATGTACGAGCAGTACTTC	CASSLKTGGMYEQYF
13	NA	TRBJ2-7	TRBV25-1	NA	TGTGCCAGCAGTCCTCAGGGGCAGAACGAGCAGTACTTC	CASSPQGQNEQYF
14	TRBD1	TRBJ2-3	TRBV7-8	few	TGTGCCAGCAGCTTCGACAGGGGGCCAGATACGCAGTATTTT	CASSFDRGPDTQYF
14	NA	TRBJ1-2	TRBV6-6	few	TGTGCCAGCAGAGGGGACCGAGCTAACTATGGCTACACCTTC	CASRGDRANYGYTF
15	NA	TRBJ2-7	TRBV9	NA	TGTGCCAGCAGCCCAGTGGCAGGTTCAACCTACGAGCAGTACTTC	CASSPVAGSTYEQYF
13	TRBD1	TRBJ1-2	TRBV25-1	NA	TGTGCCACCAGGACAGGGGGGGACTATGGCTACACCTTC	CATRTGGDYGYTF
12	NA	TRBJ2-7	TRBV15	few	TGTGCCACCAGCAGAGTAGGGAACGAGCAGTACTTC	CATSRVGNEQYF